Sequencing of this T cell receptor beta chain was carried out in a study of cytomegalovirus exposure and HLA in healthy donors. Regarding this clone: Antigen unknown.

PCR involved 60 Vbeta and 13 Jbeta primers. Sequencing used immunoSEQ multiplex PCR; TCRdb keeps in-frame clones, though not all of them. The profile shows roughly 97,000 clones, around four fifths of them singletons. The study, taken as a whole, reports: Rarity held for most TCR sequences, but there were some public TCRs that occurred in many donors. Exclusion as indistinguishable affected some V segments, including TRBV6-2 and TRBV6-3.

Germline-derived CDR1 and CDR2 are MNHEY and SVGAGI. Trimming took 8 bases from V and 8 from J, leaving 13 bases between them. This CDR3 contains 12 residues. The sequence was obtained from a woman in her thirties or forties in good health and CMV-seronegative. The chain recombines TRBV6-5 with TRBJ1-5; tentatively, D is TRBD1 (6 bases). Material: PBMCs. CDR3 protein: CASGFQGKPQHF. CDR3 DNA: TGTGCCAGCGGTTTTCAGGGGAAGCCCCAGCATTTT.